A selection of T cell receptor beta chains follows, all from one sample in a study of blood T cell repertoires in COVID-19. Using immunoSEQ multiplex PCR, the repertoire was profiled, and TCRdb retains in-frame clones only, with some absent. This sample yields some 140,000 clones, of which roughly 84% are seen a single time; under 5.5% belongs to the top ten. The sequencing input was PBMCs or T cells enriched from blood (not recorded which). Receptors originate from a man between 35 and 55 years old with acute COVID-19. Each CDR3 is given with its conserved first and last residue. A D gene is named only where the DNA matches it firmly. Some rows mark clone size as missing; the rest say once, few, many or name a class of expanded clone.

V gene	J gene	D gene	clone size	CDR3 DNA	CDR3 protein
TRBV7-8	TRBJ1-5	.	.	TGTGCCAGCAGCCGACTCCCGGGGCAGCCCCAGCATTTT	CASSRLPGQPQHF
TRBV7-2	TRBJ2-2	TRBD1	.	TGTGCCAGCACCCCGATGGGACAGGGGATCACCGGGGAGCTGTTTTTT	CASTPMGQGITGELFF
TRBV6-2/TRBV6-3	TRBJ1-1	.	.	TGTGCCAGCAGTTACCTCGGACTGTGGAACACTGAAGCTTTCTTT	CASSYLGLWNTEAFF
TRBV6-2/TRBV6-3	TRBJ2-2	.	.	TGTGCCAGCAGTTCAGGGTCCGGGGAGCTGTTTTTT	CASSSGSGELFF
TRBV3-1/TRBV3-2	TRBJ2-7	TRBD2	once	TGTGCCAGCAGCCAAGCGGCTAGCGGGAGTATCTACGAGCAGTACTTC	CASSQAASGSIYEQYF
TRBV11-2	TRBJ1-6	TRBD1	.	TGTGCCAGCCAGGGACAGGGGTTGAATTCACCCCTCCACTTT	CASQGQGLNSPLHF
TRBV28	TRBJ1-2	TRBD1	.	TGTGCCAGCAGTTCAAGACTCCTGGACAGGGGGGCGAACTATGGCTACACCTTC	CASSSRLLDRGANYGYTF
TRBV10-2	TRBJ2-6	.	.	TGCGCCAGCAGTGAGTCGTTACAGCCGTTTGGGGCCAACGTCCTGACTTTC	CASSESLQPFGANVLTF
TRBV28	TRBJ2-5	.	.	TGTGCCAGCAGTCAGGACTGGGTGCGAGAGACCCAGTACTTC	CASSQDWVRETQYF
TRBV5-1	TRBJ2-3	TRBD2	.	TGCGCCAGCAGCCCGGGACTAGCGGGAGTTTTCTCCACAGATACGCAGTATTTT	CASSPGLAGVFSTDTQYF
TRBV3-1/TRBV3-2	TRBJ1-5	.	once	TGTGCCAGCAGCCAAGCAGGGGAAAATCAGCCCCAGCATTTT	CASSQAGENQPQHF
TRBV7-9	TRBJ1-1	.	.	TGTGCCAGCAGGCTAATGAGCGGCACTGAAGCTTTCTTT	CASRLMSGTEAFF
TRBV5-6	TRBJ1-3	.	.	TGTGCCAGCAGCTTGGACAGGGCTGGAAACACCATATATTTT	CASSLDRAGNTIYF
TRBV10-3	TRBJ1-2	.	.	TGTGCCATCAGTGAGTCCCCAGACAGTTACTATGGCTACACCTTC	CAISESPDSYYGYTF
TRBV28	TRBJ1-2	TRBD1	.	TGTGCCAGCAGTCGGGACAGAAACTATGGCTACACCTTC	CASSRDRNYGYTF
TRBV7-9	TRBJ2-5	TRBD2	.	TGTGCCAGCAGCTTTATACTAGCGGCCCAAGAGACCCAGTACTTC	CASSFILAAQETQYF
TRBV6-5	TRBJ1-1	.	.	TGTGCCAGCAAAAACGCCGGGACAAACACTGAAGCTTTCTTT	CASKNAGTNTEAFF
TRBV30	TRBJ2-2	.	.	TGTGCCTGGAGCAGTAGCAATGCCGGGGAGCTGTTTTTT	CAWSSSNAGELFF
TRBV7-9	TRBJ2-1	TRBD1	once	TGTGCCAGCAGCTTAGAGGGGACAGGGCTTCAGTTCTTC	CASSLEGTGLQFF
TRBV19	TRBJ1-5	.	.	TGTGCCAGTAGTATTCGAGGAGACAATCAGCCCCAGCATTTT	CASSIRGDNQPQHF
TRBV6-2/TRBV6-3	TRBJ1-5	TRBD1	.	TGTGCCAGCAGTTACCCGGACAGGGGGAGCAATCAGCCCCAGCATTTT	CASSYPDRGSNQPQHF
TRBV7-7	TRBJ2-5	.	.	TGTGCCAGCAGCTTAGGGAGGGATCGTAGCGAGACCCAGTACTTC	CASSLGRDRSETQYF
TRBV5-1	TRBJ1-5	TRBD1	once	TGCGCCAGCAGCTTAACAGGGGGTGGCAATCAGCCCCAGCATTTT	CASSLTGGGNQPQHF
TRBV27	TRBJ2-3	.	.	TGTGCCAGCAGGGAAGGCGGGGCCCTCGCAGATACGCAGTATTTT	CASREGGALADTQYF
TRBV18	TRBJ1-1	.	.	TGTGCCAGCTCACGTTCAGGGGTGACTGAAGCTTTCTTT	CASSRSGVTEAFF
TRBV30	TRBJ1-2	.	few	TGTGCCTGGAGTGTATTGTGGGGAGGCGGCTACACCTTC	CAWSVLWGGGYTF
TRBV3-1/TRBV3-2	TRBJ2-4	TRBD2	.	TGTGCCAGCAGCCAAAAGGGCCGGGGGGACGCCAAAAACATTCAGTACTTC	CASSQKGRGDAKNIQYF
TRBV10-3	TRBJ2-1	.	few	TGTGCCATCTCCCCCCAGTGGGAGCAGTTCTTC	CAISPQWEQFF
TRBV15	TRBJ2-1	TRBD1	.	TGTGCCACCAGCAGAGATCAAGGGACAGTACTTCTGTTCTTC	CATSRDQGTVLLFF
TRBV6-2/TRBV6-3	TRBJ1-2	TRBD1	.	TGTGCCAGCAGTTACTCGGGACAGAGCTATGGCTACACCTTC	CASSYSGQSYGYTF
TRBV19	TRBJ2-3	TRBD1	.	TGTGCCAGTAGTTCCTCCGGGACAGGTTTTTACACAGATACGCAGTATTTT	CASSSSGTGFYTDTQYF
TRBV3-1/TRBV3-2	TRBJ2-1	.	.	TGTGCCAGCTCCACTTTAGAGAGCTCCTACAATGAGCAGTTCTTC	CASSTLESSYNEQFF
TRBV4-2	TRBJ1-6	.	few	TGTGCCAGCAGCCAAGGGGTAGGAGTCGATTCACCCCTCCACTTT	CASSQGVGVDSPLHF
TRBV28	TRBJ1-5	.	.	TGTGCCAGCAGTTTGGGGGCTGGGCGTCCCCAGCATTTT	CASSLGAGRPQHF
TRBV28	TRBJ2-1	.	.	TGTGCCAGCAGGGGGGGATCGGGGTCCTACAATGAGCAGTTCTTC	CASRGGSGSYNEQFF
TRBV15	TRBJ1-6	.	few	TGTGCCACCAGCATCGACAGGAGCTCCTATAATTCACCCCTCCACTTT	CATSIDRSSYNSPLHF
TRBV24-1	TRBJ2-3	TRBD2	.	TGTGCCACCAGTGATCGAGCGGGACCTACCCCAGATACGCAGTATTTT	CATSDRAGPTPDTQYF
TRBV7-9	TRBJ2-7	.	.	TGTGCCAGCAGCGCGGATGGTTACGAGCAGTACTTC	CASSADGYEQYF
TRBV7-2	TRBJ2-7	.	.	TGTGCCAGCAGCTTCCACGCATACGGACAAAGCTACGAGCAGTACTTC	CASSFHAYGQSYEQYF
TRBV7-2	TRBJ2-7	TRBD1	.	TGTGCCAGCAGTTCCTTAGGGGGGACAGGGAGGAACGAGCAGTACTTC	CASSSLGGTGRNEQYF
TRBV19	TRBJ2-2	.	.	TGTGCCAGTGCCGACAGGAACACCGGGGAGCTGTTTTTT	CASADRNTGELFF
TRBV7-2	TRBJ2-2	.	.	TGTGCCAGCAGATCCCGCCTGTGGGAGGCCGGGGAGCTGTTTTTT	CASRSRLWEAGELFF
TRBV11-2	TRBJ2-1	.	.	TGTGCCAGCAGCGGCGGGCTCTACAATGAGCAGTTCTTC	CASSGGLYNEQFF
TRBV3-1/TRBV3-2	TRBJ1-5	.	.	TGTGCCAGCAGCCAAGGAGGGAACAATCAGCCCCAGCATTTT	CASSQGGNNQPQHF
TRBV11-2	TRBJ2-5	TRBD2	.	TGTGCCAGCAGCTTAGATCTAGCCGCGGGAGTGGCAGAGACCCAGTACTTC	CASSLDLAAGVAETQYF
TRBV6-5	TRBJ2-7	.	.	TGTGCCAGCAGACAGGGCCAGAACTACGAGCAGTACTTC	CASRQGQNYEQYF
TRBV19	TRBJ2-5	TRBD2	.	TGTGCCAGTAGTCCCCGGGGTACCGGGAGGGAGACCCAGTACTTC	CASSPRGTGRETQYF
TRBV2	TRBJ1-2	.	.	TGTGCCAGCAAACGAGACAGGACGGATGGCTACACCTTC	CASKRDRTDGYTF
TRBV5-6	TRBJ2-2	TRBD1	.	TGTGCCAGCAGTTCCTTCTACCGGGACAGGATGAGTACCGGGGAGCTGTTTTTT	CASSSFYRDRMSTGELFF
TRBV12-1	TRBJ2-1	.	.	TGTGCCAGCAGCTTCACTACCCGCTACAATGAGCAGTTCTTC	CASSFTTRYNEQFF
TRBV7-2	TRBJ1-2	.	.	TGTGCCAGCAGCCGTGGGCTGGCGGGCTATGGCTACACCTTC	CASSRGLAGYGYTF
TRBV9	TRBJ2-2	.	once	TGTGCCAGCAGCGAAAGGGGAAGAGAGCTGTTTTTT	CASSERGRELFF
TRBV11-2	TRBJ2-7	TRBD1	.	TGTGCCAGCAGCCCCGACAGGGGAAGCTCCTACGAGCAGTACTTC	CASSPDRGSSYEQYF
TRBV19	TRBJ2-1	TRBD2	.	TGTGCCAGTAGTATTACTAGCGGGAGGGGGTATGAGCAGTTCTTC	CASSITSGRGYEQFF